The 18 T cell receptor beta chains below all came from one sample that was sequenced in a study of T cell responses to AZD1222 COVID-19 vaccine. The assay was immunoSEQ multiplex PCR, and TCRdb's table has in-frame clones only and misses some. The sample has over 120,000 clones, around nine tenths seen once. The sample here was peripheral blood, taken on day 0 of AZD1222 vaccination. The source of these receptors is an adult in good health.

CDR3 loop: CASSFGGAYTEAFF. DNA for the CDR3: TGCGCCAGCAGCTTTGGGGGGGCCTACACTGAAGCTTTCTTT. The V gene is TRBV5-1, the J gene TRBJ1-1, with a tentative D call TRBD1 (6 bases). The V gene's germline CDR1 is SGHRS and CDR2 YFSETQ. This CDR3 is 14 amino acids long. Trimming took off 2 bases at V and 3 bases at J, with 11 bases between the two ends.

This chain uses TRBV7-3 with TRBJ2-7; TRBD1 might be the D (5 bases). Germline V gives CDR1 SGHTA, CDR2 FQGTGA. This CDR3 is built from 14 residues. Deletions cut 2 bases from V and 3 bases from J, with 11 bases between. The CDR3 DNA follows: TGTGCCAGCAGCTTATGGCAGGGTAGCTACGAGCAGTACTTC. It translates to CASSLWQGSYEQYF.

This clone was recorded only once. The chain uses TRBV5-1 and TRBJ1-3; no firm D call. This CDR3 has 15 residues. V was shortened by 2 bases and J by 0 bases, with 9 bases between the two germline ends. CDR1 and CDR2 (germline): SGHRS, YFSETQ. The CDR3 region has the DNA TGCGCCAGCAGCTTTGGCCCGAGCTCTGGAAACACCATATATTTT. This encodes CASSFGPSSGNTIYF. Filled out from reference TRBV5-1 and TRBJ1-3, the complete variable domain reads KAGVTQTPRYLIKTRGQQVTLSCSPISGHRSVSWYQQTPGQGLQFLFEYFSETQRNKGNFPGRFSGRQFSNSRSEMNVSTLELGDSALYLCASSFGPSSGNTIYFGEGSWLTVV.

V gene TRBV7-2 combines with J gene TRBJ2-7; D ambiguous. In germline, CDR1 is SGHTA, CDR2 FQGNSA. Trimming stripped 1 base from V and 2 bases from J, with 9 bases between. The CDR3 runs to 14 residues. The CDR3 region has the DNA TGTGCCAGCAGCTTAGACTATCAGGCCTACGAGCAGTACTTC. Its translation is CASSLDYQAYEQYF.

The V gene is TRBV7-2, the J gene TRBJ2-5; D gene unclear. The CDR3 sequence is 15 residues long. CDR1 is SGHTA, CDR2 FQGNSA, per germline. V lost 5 bases and J 5 bases, leaving 18 bases between the germline ends. CDR3 protein: CASSTRKPLEETQYF. The CDR3, as DNA: TGTGCCAGCAGCACGCGAAAGCCCTTGGAGGAGACCCAGTACTTC.

This chain joins TRBV19 and TRBJ1-1, with D tentatively TRBD1 (5 bases). V lost 9 bases to trimming and J lost 7 bases, with 18 bases between them. Germline CDR1 is LNHDA and CDR2 is SQIVND (reference sequence). This CDR3 has 13 amino acids. CDR3 nucleotide sequence: TGTGCCAGCCGCGCGGGTGGGGCAAGTGAAGCTTTCTTT. It codes for CASRAGGASEAFF. The whole variable domain, filled in from reference TRBV19 and TRBJ1-1, reads DGGITQSPKYLFRKEGQNVTLSCEQNLNHDAMYWYRQDPGQGLRLIYYSQIVNDFQKGDIAEGYSVSREKKESFPLTVTSAQKNPTAFYLCASRAGGASEAFFGQGTRLTVV.

The chain has TRBV19 and TRBJ2-3; 9 bases are shared with TRBD1. From germline, CDR1 is LNHDA and CDR2 SQIVND (reference sequence). Unmatched junction bases numbered 11, after V lost 6 bases and J lost 4 bases. This CDR3 contains 16 residues. Written as DNA, the CDR3 is TGTGCCAGTAGAGTTCCCCGGGACAGGGCCCCAGATACGCAGTATTTT. This encodes CASRVPRDRAPDTQYF.

The chain joins TRBV9 to TRBJ2-5; the match to TRBD2 covers 7 bases. Germline V CDR1 and CDR2: SGDLS, YYNGEE. V dropped 2 bases and J dropped 6; count of bases not matched to a gene: 4. This CDR3 is built from 13 residues. CDR3 in DNA: TGTGCCAGCAGCGTTACGGGAGGACAGACCCAGTACTTC. Protein sequence: CASSVTGGQTQYF.

The chain is built from TRBV11-2 and TRBJ2-1; TRBD2 might be the D (6 bases). Trimming left V 3 bases short and J 7 bases short, with 13 bases between. CDR3 length: 14 amino acids. Germline CDR1 SGHAT, CDR2 FQNNGV. DNA of the CDR3: TGTGCCAGCAGCTTGAGGACTACGGCTAATGAGCAGTTCTTC. It is translated as CASSLRTTANEQFF.

The chain joins TRBV9 to TRBJ2-1; a possible D gene is TRBD1 (5 bases). V lost 4 bases, J lost 1 base, and 9 bases lay in between. The CDR3 is made up of 14 amino acids. The germline CDR1 and CDR2 sequences are SGDLS and YYNGEE. The CDR3 region has the DNA TGTGCCAGCAGCTTTCAGGGATCCTACAATGAGCAGTTCTTC. It encodes CASSFQGSYNEQFF.

This chain uses TRBV27 with TRBJ1-2; D gene ambiguous. The CDR3 is 14 amino acids. V shed 2 bases and J shed 4 bases, with 11 bases lying between them. Germline lookup yields CDR1 MNHEY and CDR2 SMNVEV (reference sequence). CDR3 DNA sequence: TGTGCCAGCAGTTTAAATGCCGTCGGCTATGGCTACACCTTC. Translation gives CASSLNAVGYGYTF.

In this sample, this clone turned up once. The CDR3 sequence is CASSFGWSNTEAFF. DNA for the CDR3: TGCGCCAGCAGCTTTGGATGGTCAAACACTGAAGCTTTCTTT. The chain combines TRBV5-1 with TRBJ1-1, with D uncertain. This CDR3 has 14 amino acids. CDR1 is SGHRS, CDR2 YFSETQ, per germline. V was trimmed by 2 bases and J by 2 bases, leaving 10 bases between them.

This clone has just one count. V and J are TRBV30 and TRBJ1-2, with D perhaps matching TRBD1 (6 bases). This CDR3 region has 11 residues. V lost 3 bases, J lost 6 bases, and 8 bases lay in between. Germline CDR1 and CDR2: GTSNPN and SVGIG (reference sequence). The CDR3 is CAWRQGNGYTF. CDR3 DNA sequence: TGTGCCTGGAGGCAGGGGAATGGCTACACCTTC.

This sequence joins TRBV7-2 and TRBJ1-1; D not certain. Germline V gene sequence: CDR1 SGHTA, CDR2 FQGNSA. Deletions cut 5 bases from V and 0 bases from J, with 7 bases between. The CDR3 is made up of 13 amino acids. The CDR3 spells CASSQKMNTEAFF. In DNA form, the CDR3 reads TGTGCCAGCAGCCAGAAAATGAACACTGAAGCTTTCTTT.

The chain has TRBV19 and TRBJ1-5; TRBD1 is a possible D gene (5 bases). V dropped 1 base and J dropped 3 bases, with 10 bases sitting between them. Germline V gene lookup returns CDR1 LNHDA and CDR2 SQIVND (reference sequence). CDR3 length equals 15 residues. In DNA form, the CDR3 reads TGTGCCAGTAGTATAGTAGGGGAAAACAATCAGCCCCAGCATTTT. Protein sequence: CASSIVGENNQPQHF.

The chain carries TRBV15 and TRBJ2-3, with 10 bases identical to TRBD2. The germline CDR1 and CDR2 sequences are LNHNV and YYDKDF (reference sequence). V gave up 3 bases and J gave up 2 bases; unmatched junction bases: 2. CDR3 length equals 15 residues. Here the CDR3 DNA reads TGTGCCACCAGCAGTGGGACTAGCGACACAGATACGCAGTATTTT. It specifies CATSSGTSDTDTQYF.

V gene TRBV7-9 combines with J gene TRBJ2-1, with 7 positions matching TRBD2. The CDR3 runs 15 residues. The germline V gene has CDR1 SEHNR and CDR2 FQNEAQ (reference sequence). Losses at the gene ends were 4 bases for V and 2 bases for J; bases not matched to a gene: 5. CDR3: CASSYSSGPYNEQFF. The CDR3 DNA reads TGTGCCAGCAGCTATTCTAGCGGTCCCTACAATGAGCAGTTCTTC.

The chain recombines TRBV5-1 with TRBJ2-7, with no clear D. This CDR3 has 12 amino acids. Germline assignment: CDR1 SGHRS and CDR2 YFSETQ. Trimming took off 4 bases at V and 2 bases at J, with 7 bases between the two ends. The CDR3 bases are TGCGCCAGCAGCGGCGGTGCCTACGAGCAGTACTTC. It is translated as CASSGGAYEQYF.